The 5 T cell receptor beta chains given below trace back to one sample, sequenced in a study of T cell repertoires in cytomegalovirus infection. Antigens for these TCRs are unknown. TCRdb reprocessed the reads via MiXCR and lists one record per CDR3 protein. Of 200,000 or so distinct CDR3 sequences listed, about 39% were seen once; the top ten hold approximately 59%. The source material was CD8+ T cells from cultured PBMCs, sampled from culture after CMV antigen stimulation. All receptors come from a human donor in good health (CMV status not recorded). Some clones in this sample may be carry-over from other donors' samples.

The gene calls are TRBV27 and TRBJ2-3; TRBD2 is a possible D gene (6 bases). Trimming cost V 5 bases and J 0 bases, with 9 bases left between them. This CDR3 is built from 14 residues. Germline-derived CDR1 and CDR2 are MNHEY and SMNVEV (reference sequence). The DNA for the CDR3 is TGTGCCAGCAGTAGCGGGTCTAGCACAGATACGCAGTATTTT. This codes for CASSSGSSTDTQYF.

This clonotype was seen many times. The rearrangement joins TRBV7-2 to TRBJ2-7, with 9 bases aligning to TRBD1. The V gene's germline CDR1 is SGHTA and CDR2 FQGNSA. V lost 2 bases and J lost 5; bases outside the gene matches: 7. The CDR3 covers 15 residues. CDR3 DNA: TGTGCCAGCAGCTTATTGCGACAGGGGGAAGACGAGCAGTACTTC. Its translation: CASSLLRQGEDEQYF. The full variable domain, rest sourced from reference TRBV7-2 and TRBJ2-7, is GAGVSQSPSNKVTEKGKDVELRCDPISGHTALYWYRQSLGQGLEFLIYFQGNSAPDKSGLPSDRFSAERTGGSVSTLTIQRTQQEDSAVYLCASSLLRQGEDEQYFGPGTRLTVT.

This chain uses TRBV20-1 with TRBJ1-1; D unresolved. Germline V CDR1 and CDR2: DFQATT, SNEGSKA (reference sequence). The V end lost 6 bases, the J end lost 0 bases, and 11 bases lay between the germline ends. The CDR3 consists of 13 residues. DNA for the CDR3: TGCAGTGCGGCCGCCAGAATGAACACTGAAGCTTTCTTT. Encoded protein: CSAAARMNTEAFF.

The chain recombines TRBV28 with TRBJ2-1, with TRBD1 matching 8 bases. V lost 2 bases, J lost 3 bases, and 15 bases stayed unmatched. The germline V gene has CDR1 MDHEN and CDR2 SYDVKM. The CDR3 is made up of 19 amino acids. CDR3 bases: TGTGCCAGCAGTTTAACCCCGCTCTTTGGACAGGGCCTCTACAATGAGCAGTTCTTC. It is translated as CASSLTPLFGQGLYNEQFF.

The rearrangement uses TRBV2 and TRBJ2-2; the match to TRBD1 covers 7 bases. The J segment lost 6 bases and the V segment lost 8 bases, leaving 9 bases of the junction unmatched. The CDR3 spans 14 residues. Germline values: CDR1 SNHLY, CDR2 FYNNEI. In nucleotides, the CDR3 is TGTGCCAGCGGGGAGACAGGGTTGGCCGGGGAGCTGTTTTTT. It codes for CASGETGLAGELFF.